What follows is one TCR beta chain and its context. What it binds is not known. The data were obtained in a study of cytomegalovirus exposure and HLA in healthy donors. The study, taken as a whole, reports: There were some public TCRs occurring in many donors, but most TCR sequences were rare.

The study ran its PCR with 60 Vbeta and 13 Jbeta primers. The repertoire was sequenced with immunoSEQ multiplex PCR; TCRdb's copy has only in-frame clones and lacks some. This table has around 110,000 clones, roughly four fifths appearing once. Germline V gives CDR1 SGHRS, CDR2 YFSETQ. V dropped 4 bases and J dropped 7; count of bases not matched to a gene: 11. This CDR3 region has 15 residues. The sequencing input was PBMCs. This TCR derives from a woman under 30 in good health and CMV-seronegative. The genes are TRBV5-1 and TRBJ2-1, with 7 bases identical to TRBD1. The CDR3 nucleotides are TGCGCCAGCAGCCCCGAGGGGGCGGCGATGAATGAGCAGTTCTTC. Translating it yields CASSPEGAAMNEQFF.